This TCR beta chain was found in a study of cytomegalovirus exposure and HLA in healthy donors. Study-wide background: As released early, the data held 65 million to 90 million unique TCRs from HLA-typed donors.

About this clone: Its specificity is unknown. The junction departs from germline at one end; a sequencing error may be responsible.

Looked up from germline, CDR1 is SGDLS and CDR2 is YYNGEE. This CDR3 has 16 residues. PCR used 60 Vbeta primers and 13 Jbeta primers. The data were produced by immunoSEQ multiplex PCR, yet TCRdb's version contains in-frame clones alone and is incomplete. The data hold approximately 170,000 clones, with just under 75% observed a single time. Study results and caveats: Rarity held for most TCR sequences, but there were some public TCRs that occurred in many donors. Reports indicate that TCR beta sequences accurately predicted the HLA-A and HLA-B alleles of most subjects.

The TCR was taken from a man aged 25 to 40 in good health and CMV-seropositive. The specimen was PBMCs. J is TRBJ2-1 and V is TRBV9, with 7 positions matching TRBD2. DNA of the CDR3: TGTGCCGGCAGCGTTCGGGGGAGGGCCGAGGGGAATGAGCAGTTCTTC. Its protein is CAGSVRGRAEGNEQFF.